The clone carrying this T cell receptor beta chain was counted at least ten times. Antigen: not known. CDR3 length equals 16 residues. The germline V gene encodes CDR1 MNHNS and CDR2 SASEGT. Trimming cost V 7 bases and J 0 bases, with 13 bases left between them. This entry is derived from a study of T cells in Graves' hyperthyroidism and ophthalmopathy. Findings and limits, study-wide: The model forecast ophthalmopathy, anticipating it by a median around 6.9 months before onset.

Patients were excluded because of uncontrolled infection, other autoimmune disease, pregnancy or lactation. The TCR beta CDR3 regions underwent amplification using RNA transcripts as the source. First-round RT-PCR targeting the TCR CDR3 was performed with the HTBI primer set. TCRdb called the multiplex PCR reads again in MiXCR, with one record for every CDR3 protein. The sample contains some 250,000 distinct CDR3 sequences, 13% to 15% of which appear only once. The origin of this receptor is a woman in her thirties or forties with Graves' hyperthyroidism that later progressed to Graves' ophthalmopathy. Sequenced input: blood. The rearrangement links TRBV6-1 to TRBJ2-6, with D possibly matching TRBD1 (6 bases). The CDR3 coding sequence is TGTGCCAGCATTCAGGGGAGAAGCTCTGGGGCCAACGTCCTGACTTTC. This sequence encodes CASIQGRSSGANVLTF.